This is a list of T cell receptor beta chains from one sample in a study of blood T cells in healthy people across ages. TCRdb processed the 5' RACE reads anew with MiXCR; each CDR3 protein has one entry. The data show some 710,000 distinct CDR3 sequences, about half seen once. The specimen sequenced was blood. All receptors come from a man at least 80 years old in good health. Both conserved end residues are part of each CDR3. The D gene is left open where the match is weak. Expanded clones are given a class, and other clones once, few, many or no size at all.

V,D,J,size,CDR3,DNA
TRBV11-2,TRBD1,TRBJ2-4,-,CASSLGTGSGNIQYF,TGTGCCAGCAGCTTAGGGACAGGGTCGGGAAACATTCAGTACTTC
TRBV18,-,TRBJ1-1,-,CASSTQDEAFF,TGTGCCAGCTCAACACAGGATGAAGCTTTCTTT
TRBV12-3/TRBV12-4,TRBD1,TRBJ2-1,-,CASSLIVGQGRNEQFF,TGTGCCAGCAGCTTAATAGTGGGACAGGGTCGGAATGAGCAGTTCTTC
TRBV24-1,-,TRBJ2-7,-,CATSDWTSNNEQYF,TGTGCCACCAGTGATTGGACAAGTAACAATGAGCAGTACTTC
TRBV5-1,TRBD2,TRBJ2-1,-,CASSLEWMGGNNEQFF,TGCGCCAGCAGCTTGGAATGGATGGGGGGGAACAATGAGCAGTTCTTC
TRBV12-3/TRBV12-4,-,TRBJ1-1,-,CASSLTHTEAFF,TGTGCCAGCAGTTTGACTCACACTGAAGCTTTCTTT
TRBV2,-,TRBJ2-2,few,CASSELVRATGELFF,TGTGCCAGCAGTGAATTAGTGAGGGCCACCGGGGAGCTGTTTTTT
TRBV5-1,TRBD2,TRBJ2-5,few,CASSSPRPAGQETQYF,TGCGCCAGCAGCTCTCCTAGGCCAGCGGGACAAGAGACCCAGTACTTC
TRBV19,-,TRBJ2-4,-,CASIAGDGYIQYF,TGTGCCAGTATTGCAGGGGACGGGTACATTCAGTACTTC
TRBV5-1,-,TRBJ1-3,-,CASSLARGPAPNGNTIYF,TGCGCCAGCAGCTTGGCCAGGGGTCCGGCCCCGAATGGAAACACCATATATTTT
TRBV12-3/TRBV12-4,TRBD2,TRBJ2-5,-,CASSSTGGPRETQYF,TGTGCCAGCAGTAGCACGGGAGGGCCGAGGGAGACCCAGTACTTC
TRBV3-1,-,TRBJ2-6,once,CASSQRTSGANVLTF,TGTGCCAGCAGCCAGAGGACCTCTGGGGCCAACGTCCTGACTTTC
TRBV3-1,-,TRBJ1-4,-,CVSEQGTNEKLFF,TGTGTCAGCGAGCAGGGAACTAATGAAAAACTGTTTTTT
TRBV4-2,-,TRBJ2-5,-,CASGAGTSIETQYF,TGTGCCAGCGGCGCCGGGACTTCGATTGAGACCCAGTACTTC
TRBV20-1,-,TRBJ2-3,-,CSARDIADTQYF,TGCAGTGCTAGAGATATCGCAGATACGCAGTATTTT
TRBV7-9,-,TRBJ2-1,-,CASSLARGVHYNEQFF,TGTGCCAGCAGCTTGGCCCGTGGGGTTCACTACAATGAGCAGTTCTTC
TRBV29-1,TRBD2,TRBJ2-4,-,CSVRGTSEEAKNIQYF,TGCAGCGTTCGGGGGACTAGCGAGGAGGCCAAAAACATTCAGTACTTC
TRBV9,TRBD2,TRBJ2-1,few,CASSEHGTSGNEQFF,TGTGCCAGCAGCGAACACGGGACTAGCGGAAATGAGCAGTTCTTC
TRBV10-3,TRBD1,TRBJ2-6,-,CAISAGTGVLSGANVLTF,TGTGCCATCAGTGCTGGGACAGGGGTCCTATCTGGGGCCAACGTCCTGACTTTC
TRBV18,-,TRBJ2-7,-,CASSPKGRGDYELYF,TGTGCCAGCTCACCAAAGGGAAGGGGGGACTACGAGCTGTACTTC
TRBV28,TRBD2,TRBJ2-1,many,CASSQPGLADDEQFF,TGTGCCAGCAGCCAACCCGGACTAGCGGACGATGAGCAGTTCTTC
TRBV12-3/TRBV12-4,TRBD1,TRBJ1-5,-,CASSITGTGGGGNQPQHF,TGTGCCAGCAGTATAACCGGGACAGGGGGCGGTGGCAATCAGCCCCAGCATTTT
TRBV30,TRBD2,TRBJ2-1,-,CAWSPSGTDPKQFF,TGTGCCTGGAGTCCCAGCGGGACTGACCCCAAGCAGTTCTTC
TRBV7-2,-,TRBJ2-1,few,CASSLLPVSNEQFF,TGTGCCAGCAGCTTATTACCAGTGAGCAATGAGCAGTTCTTC
TRBV18,TRBD2,TRBJ2-1,-,CASSPPVGTSIEQFF,TGTGCCAGCTCACCACCGGTGGGGACTAGCATTGAGCAGTTCTTC
TRBV18,-,TRBJ1-5,-,CASSLDRSSNQPQHF,TGTGCCAGCTCACTGGACAGAAGTAGCAATCAGCCCCAGCATTTT
TRBV4-3,-,TRBJ2-5,few,CASSQDGRAGETQYF,TGCGCCAGCAGCCAAGATGGCAGGGCCGGGGAGACCCAGTACTTC
TRBV20-1,-,TRBJ2-3,-,CSAWQNGGTDTQYF,TGCAGTGCTTGGCAGAATGGTGGCACAGATACGCAGTATTTT
TRBV29-1,TRBD1,TRBJ2-5,-,CSVEDPTGTETQYF,TGCAGCGTCGAAGACCCGACAGGGACGGAGACCCAGTACTTC
TRBV10-3,-,TRBJ2-1,-,CAISESLRITPNEQFF,TGTGCCATCAGTGAGTCGCTGAGAATTACCCCCAATGAGCAGTTCTTC
TRBV7-8,-,TRBJ2-1,-,CASSSVEGSGGYNEQFF,TGTGCCAGCAGCTCCGTGGAGGGATCCGGAGGGTACAATGAGCAGTTCTTC
TRBV5-6,-,TRBJ1-1,-,CASSHRAGVNTEAFF,TGTGCCAGCAGTCATCGAGCGGGGGTGAACACTGAAGCTTTCTTT
TRBV7-9,TRBD1,TRBJ1-6,few,CASSSGQGTSPLHF,TGTGCCAGCAGCTCAGGACAGGGGACTTCACCCCTCCACTTT
TRBV29-1,-,TRBJ2-1,-,CSVVSRGSSYNEQFF,TGCAGCGTGGTAAGCAGGGGAAGCTCCTACAATGAGCAGTTCTTC
TRBV11-1,TRBD2,TRBJ2-1,-,CASSLSGRGSHNEQFF,TGTGCCAGCAGCTTAAGCGGGAGAGGCTCCCACAATGAGCAGTTCTTC